This T cell receptor (beta chain) was identified during a study of shared clonotypes between healthy human individuals. Donors were healthy HIV-negative adults without recent acute infections or vaccinations. Adult Caucasians living in Nashville, Tennessee made up all of the donors. There are 15 residues in the CDR3. Germline loops: CDR1 SGHTA, CDR2 FQGNSA. V lost 0 bases and J lost 2, with 10 bases in between. General study results and limits: Naive CD4 clonotypes were shared across a handful of donors at 5% to 6%. An effect of sequencing depth on clonotype sharing among donors was expected.

About this clone: The antigen is undetermined.

TCRdb keeps only in-frame clones here, not all; method: immunoSEQ multiplex PCR. The sample records some 2,400,000 clones, almost 96% being singletons. This sequence originates from a man aged 18 to 35 in good health. Sample: naive CD4+ T cells sorted from blood. Subset denoted: CD45RA+ positively selected. The V call is TRBV7-2, the J call TRBJ1-2, with D possibly being TRBD1 (5 bases). Here the CDR3 DNA reads TGTGCCAGCAGCTTAGCCGGGACGGAGAACTATGGCTACACCTTC. Its protein product is CASSLAGTENYGYTF.